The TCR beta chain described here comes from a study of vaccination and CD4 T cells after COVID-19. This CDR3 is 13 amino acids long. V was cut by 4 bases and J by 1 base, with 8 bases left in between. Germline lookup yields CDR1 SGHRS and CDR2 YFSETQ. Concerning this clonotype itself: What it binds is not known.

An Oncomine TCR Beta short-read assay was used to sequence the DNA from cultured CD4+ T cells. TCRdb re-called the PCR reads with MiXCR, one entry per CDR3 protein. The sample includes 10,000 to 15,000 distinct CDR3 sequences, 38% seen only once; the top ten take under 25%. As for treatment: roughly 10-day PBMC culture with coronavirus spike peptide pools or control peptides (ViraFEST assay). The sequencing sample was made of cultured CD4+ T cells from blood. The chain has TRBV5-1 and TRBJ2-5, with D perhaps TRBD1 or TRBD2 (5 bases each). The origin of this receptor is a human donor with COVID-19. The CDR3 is CASSRDGQETQYF. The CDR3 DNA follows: TGCGCCAGCAGCAGGGACGGCCAAGAGACCCAGTACTTC.